One TCR beta chain is described in this entry. What it binds is not known. Here immunoSEQ multiplex PCR was the method, and the copy in TCRdb shows in-frame clones only, minus some. The repertoire consists of about 43,000 clones, with approximately 69% occurring once and the leading ten covering 9.5% to 15%. The sample is drawn from a study of cytotoxic CD8 clonotypes in ibrutinib-treated CLL. Findings of the study overall: Sustained-remission patients were sampled at different times than progressing patients were.

Sample: PBMCs, taken after 12 months of ibrutinib treatment. The receptor was isolated from a human donor with chronic lymphocytic leukemia.

For the CDR3, the DNA is TGTGCCAGCAGCTTCCAACTAAGGGGGACAGGGCCCTCCGAGAAATTGGAGACCCAGTACTTC. Its translation is CASSFQLRGTGPSEKLETQYF. This rearrangement joins TRBV7-3 to TRBJ2-5; the match to TRBD1 covers 9 bases. Trimming removed 3 bases from V and 5 bases from J; junction bases left unmatched: 25. Germline V CDR1 and CDR2: SGHTA, FQGTGA. There are 21 residues in the CDR3.